Detailed here is one TCR beta chain. Trimming shortened V by 1 base and J by 5 bases, and 6 bases separated the two germline ends. The CDR3 runs to 13 residues. Germline V gene data show CDR1 as SGHAT and CDR2 as FQNNGV. The data were taken from a study of blood T cell repertoires in COVID-19. The table came from immunoSEQ multiplex PCR; TCRdb's copy has only in-frame clones and leaves some out. The table has tens of thousands of clones, around 75% seen once. This sequence joins TRBV11-2 and TRBJ2-1; a weak D match, TRBD1 (5 bases). Sequencing was carried out using peripheral blood. This TCR was sampled from a human donor in a cohort sampled during active COVID-19. CDR3 region: CASSLARDNEQFF. The DNA of the CDR3 is TGTGCCAGCAGCTTAGCCAGGGACAATGAGCAGTTCTTC.